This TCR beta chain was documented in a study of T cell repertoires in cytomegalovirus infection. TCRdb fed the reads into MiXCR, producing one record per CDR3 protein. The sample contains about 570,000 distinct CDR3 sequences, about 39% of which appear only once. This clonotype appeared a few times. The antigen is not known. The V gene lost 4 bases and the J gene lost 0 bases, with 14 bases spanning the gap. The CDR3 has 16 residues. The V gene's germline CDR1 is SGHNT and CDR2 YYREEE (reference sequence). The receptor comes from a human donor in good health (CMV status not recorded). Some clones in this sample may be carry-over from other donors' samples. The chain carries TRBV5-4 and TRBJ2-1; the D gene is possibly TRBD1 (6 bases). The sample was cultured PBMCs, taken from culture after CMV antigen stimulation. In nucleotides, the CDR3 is TGTGCCAGCAGCCGAACCGACAGGAGCTCCTACAATGAGCAGTTCTTC. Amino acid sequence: CASSRTDRSSYNEQFF.